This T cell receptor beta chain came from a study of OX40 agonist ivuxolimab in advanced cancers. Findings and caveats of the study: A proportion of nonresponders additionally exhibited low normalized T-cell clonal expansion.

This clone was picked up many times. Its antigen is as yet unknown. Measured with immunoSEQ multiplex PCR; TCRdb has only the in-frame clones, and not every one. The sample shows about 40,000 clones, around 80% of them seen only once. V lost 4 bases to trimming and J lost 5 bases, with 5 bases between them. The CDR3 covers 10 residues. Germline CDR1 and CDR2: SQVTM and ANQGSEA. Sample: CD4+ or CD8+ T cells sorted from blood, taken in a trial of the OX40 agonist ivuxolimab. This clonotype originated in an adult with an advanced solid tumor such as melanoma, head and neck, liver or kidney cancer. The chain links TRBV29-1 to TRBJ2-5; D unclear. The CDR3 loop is CSVVGETQYF. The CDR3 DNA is TGCAGCGTTGTGGGGGAGACCCAGTACTTC.